The clone carrying this TCR beta chain was observed at least ten times. These data come from a study of blood T cell repertoires in COVID-19. Produced via immunoSEQ multiplex PCR; TCRdb's table is partial and in-frame only. The sample contains about 120,000 clones, more than 65% of which appear only once. Per germline, CDR1 MNHEY and CDR2 SVGAGI. V shed 2 bases, J shed 5 bases, and the junction held 6 bases outside the gene matches. The CDR3 consists of 16 residues. Source material: peripheral blood. The genes are TRBV6-5 and TRBJ2-2; TRBD2 matches at 9 bases. This receptor was taken from a woman aged 65 to 85 with acute or convalescent COVID-19. The CDR3 nucleotides read TGTGCCAGCAGTTACCGGACTAGCGCGAGAACCGGGGAGCTGTTTTTT. Its translation is CASSYRTSARTGELFF.